The rows below give T cell receptor beta chains drawn from one sample of a study of cytomegalovirus exposure and HLA in healthy donors. Profiled with immunoSEQ multiplex PCR; TCRdb holds only in-frame clones, not every one. The sample contains some 94,000 clones, around 77% of which appear only once. The specimen sequenced was PBMCs. These receptors were collected from a man aged 35-49 years in good health and CMV-seronegative. CDR3s include the opening cysteine and the closing phenylalanine or tryptophan. The D gene is left open where the match is weak. Not every row has a clone size; where given, it reads once, few, many or a size class.

J,size,V,D,CDR3,DNA
TRBJ2-7,few,TRBV14,-,CASSPGQLNYEQYF,TGTGCCAGCAGCCCTGGACAGTTAAACTACGAGCAGTACTTC
TRBJ1-5,-,TRBV28,-,CAAAGSQPQHF,TGTGCCGCCGCGGGATCTCAGCCCCAGCATTTT
TRBJ1-2,few,TRBV28,-,CASRTKSGGAYYGYTF,TGTGCCAGCAGAACTAAGAGTGGGGGCGCCTACTATGGCTACACCTTC
TRBJ2-7,once,TRBV27,TRBD1,CASSLRQGAYEQYF,TGTGCCAGCAGTTTGCGTCAGGGGGCATACGAGCAGTACTTC
TRBJ2-2,-,TRBV7-6,TRBD1,CASSATGSNTGELFF,TGTGCCAGCAGCGCGACAGGGTCGAACACCGGGGAGCTGTTTTTT
TRBJ1-4,-,TRBV27,-,CASSRGGPNEKLFF,TGTGCCAGCAGTCGAGGAGGACCTAATGAAAAACTGTTTTTT
TRBJ2-7,-,TRBV7-8,TRBD1,CASSLPGQVIHEQYF,TGTGCCAGCAGCTTACCGGGACAGGTCATACACGAGCAGTACTTC
TRBJ2-7,once,TRBV30,-,CAWSVSVDGEQYF,TGTGCCTGGAGTGTATCAGTAGACGGGGAGCAGTACTTC
TRBJ2-7,-,TRBV11-2,TRBD2,CASSLLAGSSYEQYF,TGTGCCAGCAGCCTATTAGCGGGTTCTTCCTACGAGCAGTACTTC
TRBJ1-1,-,TRBV4-1,-,CASSQPTAGKTEAFF,TGCGCCAGCAGCCAACCCACCGCAGGGAAAACTGAAGCTTTCTTT
TRBJ2-2,-,TRBV19,TRBD1,CAATGTVNTGELFF,TGTGCCGCTACCGGGACAGTAAACACCGGGGAGCTGTTTTTT
TRBJ2-2,few,TRBV2,TRBD2,CASGRGLEGDTGELFF,TGTGCCAGCGGCCGGGGACTAGAAGGGGACACCGGGGAGCTGTTTTTT
TRBJ2-7,-,TRBV19,-,CASSIGPTGEYEQYF,TGTGCCAGTAGTATAGGGCCGACCGGGGAATACGAGCAGTACTTC
TRBJ1-5,-,TRBV7-9,-,CASSPTREYSNQPQHF,TGTGCCAGCAGCCCTACTAGGGAGTACAGCAATCAGCCCCAGCATTTT
TRBJ2-7,-,TRBV5-1,-,CASSLGDRTFYEQYF,TGCGCCAGCAGCTTGGGAGACAGGACCTTCTACGAGCAGTACTTC
TRBJ1-6,once,TRBV14,-,CASSQVGGTYGSPLHF,TGTGCCAGCAGCCAAGTGGGAGGGACCTATGGGTCACCCCTCCACTTT
TRBJ2-1,-,TRBV6-5,TRBD2,CASRRTSSDEQFF,TGTGCCAGCAGACGGACTAGCAGCGATGAGCAGTTCTTC